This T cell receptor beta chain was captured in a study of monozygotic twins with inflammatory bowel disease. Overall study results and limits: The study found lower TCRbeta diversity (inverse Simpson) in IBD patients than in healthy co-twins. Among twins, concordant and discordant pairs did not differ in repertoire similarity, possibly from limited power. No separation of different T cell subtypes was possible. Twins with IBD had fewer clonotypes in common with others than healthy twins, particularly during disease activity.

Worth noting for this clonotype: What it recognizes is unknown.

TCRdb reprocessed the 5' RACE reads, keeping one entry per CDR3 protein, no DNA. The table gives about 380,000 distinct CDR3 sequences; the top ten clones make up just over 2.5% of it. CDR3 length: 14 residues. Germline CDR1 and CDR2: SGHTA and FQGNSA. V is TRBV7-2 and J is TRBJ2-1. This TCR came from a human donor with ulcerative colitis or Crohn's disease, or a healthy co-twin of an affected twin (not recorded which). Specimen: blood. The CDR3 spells CASSLSILESSQFF.